The subject of this entry is one T cell receptor (beta chain). Sequenced by immunoSEQ multiplex PCR; TCRdb stores in-frame clones only, minus some. The profile shows hundreds of thousands of clones, over 75% of them singletons. V was shortened by 2 bases and J by 2 bases, with 18 bases between the two germline ends. This CDR3 spans 17 amino acids. Germline V gene lookup returns CDR1 SGDLS and CDR2 YYNGEE. The data were obtained in a study of blood T cell repertoires in COVID-19. This TCR was sampled from a human donor in a cohort sampled during active COVID-19. The V and J genes are TRBV9 and TRBJ2-3, with a possible D match to TRBD2 (6 bases). The specimen was peripheral blood. CDR3: CASSVRGGTQNTDTQYF. The DNA for the CDR3 is TGTGCCAGCAGCGTCCGTGGAGGGACTCAAAACACAGATACGCAGTATTTT.